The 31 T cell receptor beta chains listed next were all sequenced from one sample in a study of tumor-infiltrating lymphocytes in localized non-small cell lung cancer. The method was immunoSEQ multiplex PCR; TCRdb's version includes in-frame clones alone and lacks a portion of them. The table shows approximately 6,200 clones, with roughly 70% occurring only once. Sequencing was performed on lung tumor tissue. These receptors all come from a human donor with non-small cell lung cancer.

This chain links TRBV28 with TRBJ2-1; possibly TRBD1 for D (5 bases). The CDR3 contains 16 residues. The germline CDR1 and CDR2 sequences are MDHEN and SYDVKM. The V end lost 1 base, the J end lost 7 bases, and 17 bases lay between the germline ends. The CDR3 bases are TGTGCCAGCAGTTTATCCCAAGCCTGGGGCCAGAATGAGCAGTTCTTC. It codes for CASSLSQAWGQNEQFF.

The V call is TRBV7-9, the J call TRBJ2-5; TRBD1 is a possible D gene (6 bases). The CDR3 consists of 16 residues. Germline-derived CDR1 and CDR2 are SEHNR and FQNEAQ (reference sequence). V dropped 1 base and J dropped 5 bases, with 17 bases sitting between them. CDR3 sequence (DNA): TGTGCCAGCAGCTTAGACCCGGGGACACTGGCGGAGACCCAGTACTTC. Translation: CASSLDPGTLAETQYF.

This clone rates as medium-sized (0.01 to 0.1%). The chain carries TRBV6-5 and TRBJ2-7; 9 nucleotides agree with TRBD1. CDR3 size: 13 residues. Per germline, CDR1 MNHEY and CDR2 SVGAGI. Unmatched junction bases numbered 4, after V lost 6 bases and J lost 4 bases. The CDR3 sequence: CASSWGQGYEQYF. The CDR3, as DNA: TGTGCCAGCAGCTGGGGACAGGGTTACGAGCAGTACTTC.

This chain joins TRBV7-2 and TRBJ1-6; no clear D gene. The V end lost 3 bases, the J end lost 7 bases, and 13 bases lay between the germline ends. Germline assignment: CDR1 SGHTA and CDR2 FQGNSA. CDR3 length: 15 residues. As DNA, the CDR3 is TGTGCCAGCAGCTTGAGGACCGTCCCAAATTCACCCCTCCACTTT. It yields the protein CASSLRTVPNSPLHF.

CDR3 coding DNA: TGTGCCATCAGACCCGGGACTAGCGGGGGGGTATCACGGCCCCCAGATACGCAGTATTTT. Protein sequence: CAIRPGTSGGVSRPPDTQYF. This chain links TRBV10-3 with TRBJ2-3; 16 bases match TRBD2. The CDR3 length is 20 residues. After removal of 6 bases from V and 4 bases from J, the junction contained 16 bases not matched to a gene. From germline, CDR1 is ENHRY and CDR2 SYGVKD.

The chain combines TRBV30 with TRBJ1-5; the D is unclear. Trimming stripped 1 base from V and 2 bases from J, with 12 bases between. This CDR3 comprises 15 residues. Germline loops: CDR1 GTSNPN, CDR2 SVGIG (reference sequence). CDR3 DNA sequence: TGTGCCTGGAGTGAAGGCGTATATGGCAATCAGCCCCAGCATTTT. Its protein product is CAWSEGVYGNQPQHF.

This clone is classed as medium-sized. This CDR3 reads CASSDFHAWTEGGEQYF. As DNA, the CDR3 is TGTGCCAGCAGTGATTTCCACGCATGGACGGAGGGGGGCGAGCAGTACTTC. The rearrangement links TRBV27 to TRBJ2-7; D might be TRBD1 or TRBD2, each matching 6 bases. The CDR3 totals 17 residues. V was trimmed by 5 bases and J by 6 bases, leaving 26 bases between them. CDR1 is MNHEY, CDR2 SMNVEV, per germline (reference sequence).

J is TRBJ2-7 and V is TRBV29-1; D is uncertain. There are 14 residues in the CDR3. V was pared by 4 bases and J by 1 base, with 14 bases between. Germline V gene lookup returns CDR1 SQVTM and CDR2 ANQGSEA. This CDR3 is CSVAFGGSSYEQYF. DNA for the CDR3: TGCAGCGTTGCGTTTGGCGGCTCATCCTACGAGCAGTACTTC.

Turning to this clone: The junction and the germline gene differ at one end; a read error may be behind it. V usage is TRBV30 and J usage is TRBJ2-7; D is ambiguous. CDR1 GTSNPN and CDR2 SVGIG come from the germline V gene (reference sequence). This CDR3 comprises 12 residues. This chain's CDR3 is CAWGLETYEQCF. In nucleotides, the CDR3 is TGTGCCTGGGGTCTCGAAACCTACGAGCAGTGCTTC.

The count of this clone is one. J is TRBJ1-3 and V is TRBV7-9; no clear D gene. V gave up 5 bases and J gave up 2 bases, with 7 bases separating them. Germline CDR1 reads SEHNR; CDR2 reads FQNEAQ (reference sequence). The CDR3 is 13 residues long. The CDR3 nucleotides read TGTGCCAGCAGCCTGTACGCTGGAAACACCATATATTTT. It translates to CASSLYAGNTIYF. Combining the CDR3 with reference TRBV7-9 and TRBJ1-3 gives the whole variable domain DTGVSQNPRHKITKRGQNVTFRCDPISEHNRLYWYRQTLGQGPEFLTYFQNEAQLEKSRLLSDRFSAERPKGSFSTLEIQRTEQGDSAMYLCASSLYAGNTIYFGEGSWLTVV.

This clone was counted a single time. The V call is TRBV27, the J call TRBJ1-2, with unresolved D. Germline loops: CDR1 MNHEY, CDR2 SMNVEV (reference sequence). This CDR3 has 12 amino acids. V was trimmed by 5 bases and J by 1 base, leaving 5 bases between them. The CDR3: CASSPHNYGYTF. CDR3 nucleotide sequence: TGTGCCAGCAGTCCCCATAACTATGGCTACACCTTC.

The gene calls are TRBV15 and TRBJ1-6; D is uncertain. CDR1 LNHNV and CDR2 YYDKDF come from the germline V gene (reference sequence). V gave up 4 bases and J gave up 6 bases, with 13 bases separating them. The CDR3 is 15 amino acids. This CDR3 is CATSTEVPFNSPLHF. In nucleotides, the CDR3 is TGTGCCACCAGCACTGAGGTGCCCTTTAATTCACCCCTCCACTTT.

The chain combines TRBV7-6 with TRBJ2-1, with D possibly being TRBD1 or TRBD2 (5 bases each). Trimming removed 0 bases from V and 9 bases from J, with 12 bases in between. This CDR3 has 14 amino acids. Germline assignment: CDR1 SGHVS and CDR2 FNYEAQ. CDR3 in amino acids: CASSLARGVGEQFF. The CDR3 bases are TGTGCCAGCAGCTTAGCGAGGGGCGTGGGTGAGCAGTTCTTC.

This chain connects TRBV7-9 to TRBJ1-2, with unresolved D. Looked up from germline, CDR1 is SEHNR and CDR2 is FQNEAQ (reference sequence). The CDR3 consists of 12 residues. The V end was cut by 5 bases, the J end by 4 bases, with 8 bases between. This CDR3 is CASSPSLYGYTF. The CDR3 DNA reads TGTGCCAGCAGCCCTTCCCTCTATGGCTACACCTTC.

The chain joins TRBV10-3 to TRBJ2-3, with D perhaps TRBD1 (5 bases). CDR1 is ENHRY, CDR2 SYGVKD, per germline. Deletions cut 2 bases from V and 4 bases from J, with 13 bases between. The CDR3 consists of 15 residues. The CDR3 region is CAISERGAPPDTQYF. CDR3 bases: TGTGCCATCAGTGAGCGTGGGGCCCCCCCAGATACGCAGTATTTT.

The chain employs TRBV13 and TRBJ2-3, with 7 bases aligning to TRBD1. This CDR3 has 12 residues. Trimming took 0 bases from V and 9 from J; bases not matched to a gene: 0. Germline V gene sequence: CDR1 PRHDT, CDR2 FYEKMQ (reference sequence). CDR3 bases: TGTGCCAGCAGCTTAGGGACAGGGACGCAGTATTTT. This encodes CASSLGTGTQYF.

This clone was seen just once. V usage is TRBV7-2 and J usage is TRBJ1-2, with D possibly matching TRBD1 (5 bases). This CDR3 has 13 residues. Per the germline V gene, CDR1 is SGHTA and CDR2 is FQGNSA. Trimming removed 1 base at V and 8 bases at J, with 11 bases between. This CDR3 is CASSLVGAGGYTF. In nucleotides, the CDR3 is TGTGCCAGCAGCTTAGTAGGGGCCGGGGGCTACACCTTC.

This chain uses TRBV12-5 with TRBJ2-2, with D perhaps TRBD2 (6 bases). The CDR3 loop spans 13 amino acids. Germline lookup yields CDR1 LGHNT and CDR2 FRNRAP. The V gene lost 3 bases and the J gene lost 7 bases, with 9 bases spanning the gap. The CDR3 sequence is CASGLLGGGELFF. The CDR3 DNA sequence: TGTGCTAGTGGTTTATTGGGAGGCGGGGAGCTGTTTTTT.

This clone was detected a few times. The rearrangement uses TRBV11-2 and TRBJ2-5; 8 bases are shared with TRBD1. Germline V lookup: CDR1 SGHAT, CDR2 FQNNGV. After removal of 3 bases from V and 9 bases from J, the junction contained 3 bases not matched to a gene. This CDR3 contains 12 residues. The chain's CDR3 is CASSLTGVAQYF. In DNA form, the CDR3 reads TGTGCCAGCAGCTTGACAGGGGTGGCCCAGTACTTC.

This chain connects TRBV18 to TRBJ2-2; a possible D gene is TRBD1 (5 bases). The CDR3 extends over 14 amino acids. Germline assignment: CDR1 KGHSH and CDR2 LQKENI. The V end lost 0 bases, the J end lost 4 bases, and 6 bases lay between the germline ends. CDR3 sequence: CASSPPGPTGELFF. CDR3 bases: TGTGCCAGCTCACCACCGGGGCCCACCGGGGAGCTGTTTTTT. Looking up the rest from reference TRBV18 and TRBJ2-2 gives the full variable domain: NAGVMQNPRHLVRRRGQEARLRCSPMKGHSHVYWYRQLPEEGLKFMVYLQKENIIDESGMPKERFSAEFPKEGPSILRIQQVVRGDSAAYFCASSPPGPTGELFFGEGSRLTVL.

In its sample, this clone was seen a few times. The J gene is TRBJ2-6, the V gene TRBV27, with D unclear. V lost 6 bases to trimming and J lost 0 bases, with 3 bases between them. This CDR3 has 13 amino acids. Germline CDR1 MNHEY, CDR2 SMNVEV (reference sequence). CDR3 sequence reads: CASRISGANVLTF. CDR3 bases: TGTGCCAGCAGGATCTCTGGGGCCAACGTCCTGACTTTC.

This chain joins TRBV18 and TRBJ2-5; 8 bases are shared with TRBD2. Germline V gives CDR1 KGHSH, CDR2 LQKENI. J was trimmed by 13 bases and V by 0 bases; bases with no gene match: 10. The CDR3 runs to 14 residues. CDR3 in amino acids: CASSPPSGAKRWYF. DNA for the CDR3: TGTGCCAGCTCACCACCTAGCGGGGCCAAGAGATGGTACTTC. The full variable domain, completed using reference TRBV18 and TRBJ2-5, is NAGVMQNPRHLVRRRGQEARLRCSPMKGHSHVYWYRQLPEEGLKFMVYLQKENIIDESGMPKERFSAEFPKEGPSILRIQQVVRGDSAAYFCASSPPSGAKRWYFGPGTRLLVL.

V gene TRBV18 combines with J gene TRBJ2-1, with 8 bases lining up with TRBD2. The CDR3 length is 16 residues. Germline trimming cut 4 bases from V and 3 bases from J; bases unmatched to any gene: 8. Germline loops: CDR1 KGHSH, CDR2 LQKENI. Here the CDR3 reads CASSLGAGGSYNEQFF. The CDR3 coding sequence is TGTGCCAGCTCACTCGGGGCGGGAGGTAGCTACAATGAGCAGTTCTTC.

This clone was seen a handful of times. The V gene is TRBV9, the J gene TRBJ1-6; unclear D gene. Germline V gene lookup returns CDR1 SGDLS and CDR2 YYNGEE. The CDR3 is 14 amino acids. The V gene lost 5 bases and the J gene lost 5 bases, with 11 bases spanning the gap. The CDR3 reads CASREGSDNSPLHF. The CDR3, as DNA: TGTGCCAGCAGGGAGGGAAGCGATAATTCACCCCTCCACTTT.

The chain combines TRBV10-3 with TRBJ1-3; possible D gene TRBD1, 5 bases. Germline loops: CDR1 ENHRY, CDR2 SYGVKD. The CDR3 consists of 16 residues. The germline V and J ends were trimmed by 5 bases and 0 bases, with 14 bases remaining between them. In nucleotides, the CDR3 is TGTGCCATCAGTACAAACAGGCCCGGCTCTGGAAACACCATATATTTT. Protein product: CAISTNRPGSGNTIYF.

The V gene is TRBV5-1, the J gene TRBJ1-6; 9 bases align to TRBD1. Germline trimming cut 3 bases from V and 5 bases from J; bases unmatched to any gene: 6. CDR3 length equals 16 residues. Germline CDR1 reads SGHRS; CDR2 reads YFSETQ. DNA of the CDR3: TGCGCCAGCAGCTGGGACAGGGTGTTCCATAATTCACCCCTCCACTTT. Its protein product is CASSWDRVFHNSPLHF.

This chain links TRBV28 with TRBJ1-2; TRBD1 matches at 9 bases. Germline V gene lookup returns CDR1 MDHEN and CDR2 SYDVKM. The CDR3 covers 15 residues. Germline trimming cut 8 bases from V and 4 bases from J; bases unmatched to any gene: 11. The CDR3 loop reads CASFFRDRVGYGYTF. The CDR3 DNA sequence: TGTGCCAGCTTTTTTCGGGACAGGGTTGGCTATGGCTACACCTTC.

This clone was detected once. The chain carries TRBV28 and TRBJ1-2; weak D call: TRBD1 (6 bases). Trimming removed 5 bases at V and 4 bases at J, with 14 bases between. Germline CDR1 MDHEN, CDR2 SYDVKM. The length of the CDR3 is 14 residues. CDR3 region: CASSPPDRPYGYTF. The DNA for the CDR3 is TGTGCCAGCAGTCCACCTGACAGGCCCTATGGCTACACCTTC.

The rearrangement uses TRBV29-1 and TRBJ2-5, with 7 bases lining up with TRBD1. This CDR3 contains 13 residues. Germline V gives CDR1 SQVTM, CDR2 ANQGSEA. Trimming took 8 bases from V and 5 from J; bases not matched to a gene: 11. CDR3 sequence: CSSDEGGIETQYF. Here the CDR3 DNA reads TGCAGCTCTGACGAAGGGGGCATCGAGACCCAGTACTTC.

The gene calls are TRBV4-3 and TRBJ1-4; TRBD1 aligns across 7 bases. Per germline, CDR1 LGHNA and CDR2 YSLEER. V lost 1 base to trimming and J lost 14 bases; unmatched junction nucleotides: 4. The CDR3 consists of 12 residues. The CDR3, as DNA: TGCGCCAGCAGCCAAGGGGGACAGCCTCTGTTTTTT. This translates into CASSQGGQPLFF.

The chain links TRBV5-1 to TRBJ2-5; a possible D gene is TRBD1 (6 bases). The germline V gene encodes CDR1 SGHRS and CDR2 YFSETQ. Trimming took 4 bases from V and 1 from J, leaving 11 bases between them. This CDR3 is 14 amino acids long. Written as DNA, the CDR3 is TGCGCCAGCAGCCCACAGGGTAGCCAAGAGACCCAGTACTTC. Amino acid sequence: CASSPQGSQETQYF.